These T cell receptor beta chains were read from a single sample in a study of T cell responses to AZD1222 COVID-19 vaccine. Some clones are missing from TCRdb's copy, which holds only in-frame ones; the method was immunoSEQ multiplex PCR. The sample includes roughly 93,000 clones, 80% to 90% seen only once; the top ten take 6.3%. This specimen consisted of peripheral blood, obtained on day 0 of AZD1222 vaccination. These receptors originate from an adult in good health. The CDR3 runs from the conserved cysteine through the conserved F or W.

J gene,V gene,CDR3 protein
TRBJ2-1,TRBV11-2,CASSPDRDEQFF
TRBJ2-7,TRBV3-1/TRBV3-2,CASSRSGGYEQYF
TRBJ2-7,TRBV18,CASSPPSGSHEQYF
TRBJ1-3,TRBV5-6,CASSPRGNTIYF
TRBJ2-5,TRBV6-6,CASSKSGGGGETQYF
TRBJ2-7,TRBV3-1/TRBV3-2,CASSGNYEQYF
TRBJ2-7,TRBV29-1,CSVSRGTTYEQYF
TRBJ1-5,TRBV12-2,CASRLPYSDGQVNQPQHF
TRBJ2-7,TRBV7-3,CASSLYRDYEQYF
TRBJ2-7,TRBV18,CASSPPRLAGESSYEQYF
TRBJ1-5,TRBV3-1/TRBV3-2,CASSQGGQGYSQPQHF
TRBJ2-5,TRBV9,CASSEGLAGGQETQYF
TRBJ2-2,TRBV2,CASSEVYSTGELFF
TRBJ2-7,TRBV6-5,CASSRGISFEQYF
TRBJ1-1,TRBV29-1,CSVQTGVAFF
TRBJ2-5,TRBV19,CASTPGLASETQYF
TRBJ2-1,TRBV9,CASSVETPGLAVSYNEQFF
TRBJ1-1,TRBV29-1,CSVDGGNTEAFF
TRBJ1-6,TRBV5-6,CASSLAQNLNSPLHF
TRBJ2-6,TRBV4-1,CASSQGGLAGGSGANVLTF
TRBJ2-1,TRBV14,CASSQAAGRVEQFF
TRBJ1-3,TRBV15,CATSRIWTDSSGNTIYF
TRBJ1-4,TRBV7-9,CASSLGGGPEKLFF
TRBJ1-2,TRBV19,CASSTYREGGDLGYTF
TRBJ1-2,TRBV7-9,CASSYGQIRYGYTF
TRBJ2-7,TRBV29-1,CSVHRQGGYEQYF
TRBJ2-3,TRBV7-9,CASSRGRETDTQYF
TRBJ2-7,TRBV7-3,CASSLGQGLAYEQYF
TRBJ1-6,TRBV6-5,CASHRDDNSPLHF
TRBJ2-3,TRBV19,CASSGRGTTDTQYF
TRBJ2-1,TRBV19,CASSNPGLTNNEQFF
TRBJ1-6,TRBV25-1,CASSERTGYNSPLHF
TRBJ1-5,TRBV2,CASSQPGQGLIRQPQHF
TRBJ2-7,TRBV6-6,CASSYSRYEQYF
TRBJ2-3,TRBV15,CATSRGAEADTQYF
TRBJ2-5,TRBV11-2,CASSNRREQETQYF
TRBJ1-1,TRBV7-9,CASSSPAGWEGEAFF